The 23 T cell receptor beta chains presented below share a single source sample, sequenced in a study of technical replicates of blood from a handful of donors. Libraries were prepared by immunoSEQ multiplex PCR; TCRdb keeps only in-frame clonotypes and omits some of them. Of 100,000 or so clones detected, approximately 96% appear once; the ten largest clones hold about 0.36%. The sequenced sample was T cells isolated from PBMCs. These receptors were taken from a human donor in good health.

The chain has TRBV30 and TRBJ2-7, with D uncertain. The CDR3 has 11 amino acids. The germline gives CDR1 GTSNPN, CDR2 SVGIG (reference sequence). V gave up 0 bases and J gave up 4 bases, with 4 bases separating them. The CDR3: CAWSVRYEQYF. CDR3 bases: TGTGCCTGGAGTGTGAGGTACGAGCAGTACTTC. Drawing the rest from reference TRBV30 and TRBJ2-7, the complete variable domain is SQTIHQWPATLVQPVGSPLSLECTVEGTSNPNLYWYRQAAGRGLQLLFYSVGIGQISSEVPQNLSASRPQDRQFILSSKKLLLSDSGFYLCAWSVRYEQYFGPGTRLTVT.

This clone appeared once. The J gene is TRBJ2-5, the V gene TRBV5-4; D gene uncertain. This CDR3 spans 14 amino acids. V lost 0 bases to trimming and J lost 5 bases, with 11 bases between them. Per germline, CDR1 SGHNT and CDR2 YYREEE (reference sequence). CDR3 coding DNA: TGTGCCAGCAGCTTGGCAACTACTCATGAGACCCAGTACTTC. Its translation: CASSLATTHETQYF.

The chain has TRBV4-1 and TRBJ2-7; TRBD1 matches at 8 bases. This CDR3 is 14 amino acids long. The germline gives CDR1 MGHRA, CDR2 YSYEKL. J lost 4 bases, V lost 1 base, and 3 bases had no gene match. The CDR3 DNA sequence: TGCGCCAGCAGCCAAGGGCACAGGGGGTACGAGCAGTACTTC. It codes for CASSQGHRGYEQYF.

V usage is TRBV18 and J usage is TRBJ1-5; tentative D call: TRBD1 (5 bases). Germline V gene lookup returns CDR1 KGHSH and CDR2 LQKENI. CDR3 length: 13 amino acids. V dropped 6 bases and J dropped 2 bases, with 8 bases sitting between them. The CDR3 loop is CASSSGGNQPQHF. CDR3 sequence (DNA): TGTGCCAGCTCCTCGGGGGGCAATCAGCCCCAGCATTTT.

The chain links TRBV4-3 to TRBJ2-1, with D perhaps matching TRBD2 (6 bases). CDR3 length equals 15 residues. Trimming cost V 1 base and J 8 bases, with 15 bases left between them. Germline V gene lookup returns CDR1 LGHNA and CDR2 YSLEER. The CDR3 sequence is CASSQGSGGVYEQFF. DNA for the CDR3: TGCGCCAGCAGCCAAGGGTCCGGCGGGGTGTATGAGCAGTTCTTC.

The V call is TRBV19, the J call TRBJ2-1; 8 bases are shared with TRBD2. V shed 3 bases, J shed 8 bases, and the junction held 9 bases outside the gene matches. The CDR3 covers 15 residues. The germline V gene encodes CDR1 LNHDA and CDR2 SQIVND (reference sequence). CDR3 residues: CASSIGAGDSDEQFF. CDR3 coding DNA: TGTGCCAGTAGTATTGGAGCGGGAGATTCGGATGAGCAGTTCTTC.

The CDR3 DNA follows: TGTGCCAGCGAGTTACGGGAACCTAGAGTAGCACTACCTGGAAACACCATATATTTT. It specifies CASELREPRVALPGNTIYF. The V gene is TRBV28, the J gene TRBJ1-3; unclear D gene. CDR3 length equals 19 residues. With 8 bases removed from V and 2 bases from J, the gap between germline ends came to 28 bases. CDR1 is MDHEN, CDR2 SYDVKM, per germline.

In nucleotides, the CDR3 is TGTGCCAGCAGCCCCGGGACAGGGTACTATGGCTACACCTTC. Translation gives CASSPGTGYYGYTF. The chain links TRBV5-6 to TRBJ1-2, with TRBD1 matching 9 bases. The CDR3 totals 14 residues. Germline V gives CDR1 SGHDT, CDR2 YYEEEE. J was trimmed by 3 bases and V by 4 bases; bases with no gene match: 4.

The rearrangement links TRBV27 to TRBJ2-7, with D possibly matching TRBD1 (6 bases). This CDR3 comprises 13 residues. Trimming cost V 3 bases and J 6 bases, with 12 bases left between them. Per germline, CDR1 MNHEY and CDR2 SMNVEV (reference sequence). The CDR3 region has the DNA TGTGCCAGCAGTTTGTCGACAGGAAGCGAGCAGTACTTC. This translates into CASSLSTGSEQYF.

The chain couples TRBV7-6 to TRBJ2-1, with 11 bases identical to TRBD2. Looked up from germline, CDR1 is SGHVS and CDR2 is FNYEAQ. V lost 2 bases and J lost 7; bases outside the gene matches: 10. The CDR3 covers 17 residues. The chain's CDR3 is CASSLYLAGGPGNEQFF. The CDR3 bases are TGTGCCAGCAGCTTATACTTAGCGGGAGGGCCCGGGAATGAGCAGTTCTTC.

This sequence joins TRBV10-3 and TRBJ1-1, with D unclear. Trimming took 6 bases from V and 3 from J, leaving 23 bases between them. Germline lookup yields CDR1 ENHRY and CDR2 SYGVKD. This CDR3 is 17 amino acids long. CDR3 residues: CAISTPGIGSEDTEAFF. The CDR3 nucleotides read TGTGCCATCAGCACCCCAGGTATAGGGTCGGAGGACACTGAAGCTTTCTTT.

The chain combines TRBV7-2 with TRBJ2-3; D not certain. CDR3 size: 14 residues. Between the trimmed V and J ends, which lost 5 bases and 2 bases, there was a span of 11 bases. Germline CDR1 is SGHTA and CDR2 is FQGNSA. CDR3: CASSINRFTDTQYF. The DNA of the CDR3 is TGTGCCAGCAGCATAAACAGATTCACAGATACGCAGTATTTT. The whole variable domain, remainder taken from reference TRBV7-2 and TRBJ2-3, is GAGVSQSPSNKVTEKGKDVELRCDPISGHTALYWYRQSLGQGLEFLIYFQGNSAPDKSGLPSDRFSAERTGGSVSTLTIQRTQQEDSAVYLCASSINRFTDTQYFGPGTRLTVL.

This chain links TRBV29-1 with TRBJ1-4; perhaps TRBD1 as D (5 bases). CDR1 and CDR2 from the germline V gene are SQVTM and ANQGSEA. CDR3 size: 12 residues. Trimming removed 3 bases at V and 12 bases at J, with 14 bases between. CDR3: CSVEAGSAELFF. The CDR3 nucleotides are TGCAGCGTTGAGGCAGGGTCGGCGGAACTGTTTTTT.

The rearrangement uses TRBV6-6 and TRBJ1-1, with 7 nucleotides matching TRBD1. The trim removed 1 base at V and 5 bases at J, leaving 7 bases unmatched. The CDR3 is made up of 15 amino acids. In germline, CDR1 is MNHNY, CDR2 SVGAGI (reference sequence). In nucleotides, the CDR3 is TGTGCCAGCAGTTACTTAAAGGGGGCGATAACTGAAGCTTTCTTT. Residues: CASSYLKGAITEAFF.

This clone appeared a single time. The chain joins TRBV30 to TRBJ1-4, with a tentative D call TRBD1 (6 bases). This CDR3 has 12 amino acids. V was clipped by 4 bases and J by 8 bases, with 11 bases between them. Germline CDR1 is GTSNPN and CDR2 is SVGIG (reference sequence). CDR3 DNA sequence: TGTGCCTGGACAGGGGCAGGCGAAAAACTGTTTTTT. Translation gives CAWTGAGEKLFF. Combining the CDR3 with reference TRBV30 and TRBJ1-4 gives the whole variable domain SQTIHQWPATLVQPVGSPLSLECTVEGTSNPNLYWYRQAAGRGLQLLFYSVGIGQISSEVPQNLSASRPQDRQFILSSKKLLLSDSGFYLCAWTGAGEKLFFGSGTQLSVL.

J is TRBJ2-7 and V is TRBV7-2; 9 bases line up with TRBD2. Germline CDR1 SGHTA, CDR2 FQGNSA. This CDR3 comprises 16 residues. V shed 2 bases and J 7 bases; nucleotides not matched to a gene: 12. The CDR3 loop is CASSLPSKREVGEQYF. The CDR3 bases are TGTGCCAGCAGCTTACCCTCAAAGCGGGAGGTGGGGGAGCAGTACTTC.

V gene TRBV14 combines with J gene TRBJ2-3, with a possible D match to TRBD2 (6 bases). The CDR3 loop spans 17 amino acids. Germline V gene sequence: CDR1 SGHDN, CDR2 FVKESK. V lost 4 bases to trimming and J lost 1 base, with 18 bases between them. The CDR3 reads CASSRDRLVVGTDTQYF. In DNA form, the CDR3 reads TGTGCCAGCAGCCGCGACCGACTAGTGGTCGGCACAGATACGCAGTATTTT.

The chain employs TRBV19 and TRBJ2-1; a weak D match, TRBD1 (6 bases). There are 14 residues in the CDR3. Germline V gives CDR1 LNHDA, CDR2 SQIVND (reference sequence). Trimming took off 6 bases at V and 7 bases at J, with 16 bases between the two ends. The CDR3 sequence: CASSRDTSQNEQFF. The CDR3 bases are TGTGCCAGTAGCCGGGACACCTCCCAGAATGAGCAGTTCTTC. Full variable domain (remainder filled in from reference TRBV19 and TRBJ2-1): DGGITQSPKYLFRKEGQNVTLSCEQNLNHDAMYWYRQDPGQGLRLIYYSQIVNDFQKGDIAEGYSVSREKKESFPLTVTSAQKNPTAFYLCASSRDTSQNEQFFGPGTRLTVL.

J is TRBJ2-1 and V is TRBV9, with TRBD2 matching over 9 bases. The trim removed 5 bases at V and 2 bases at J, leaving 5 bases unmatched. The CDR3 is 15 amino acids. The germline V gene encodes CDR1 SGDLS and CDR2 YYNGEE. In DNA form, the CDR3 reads TGTGCCAGCAGTATAGCGGGGGAGGCCTACAATGAGCAGTTCTTC. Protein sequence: CASSIAGEAYNEQFF.

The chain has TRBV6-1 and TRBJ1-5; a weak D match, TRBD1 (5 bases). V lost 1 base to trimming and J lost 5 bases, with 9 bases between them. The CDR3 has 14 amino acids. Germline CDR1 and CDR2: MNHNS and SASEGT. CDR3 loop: CASSEVGGHQPQHF. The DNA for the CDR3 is TGTGCCAGCAGTGAAGTCGGGGGTCATCAGCCCCAGCATTTT.

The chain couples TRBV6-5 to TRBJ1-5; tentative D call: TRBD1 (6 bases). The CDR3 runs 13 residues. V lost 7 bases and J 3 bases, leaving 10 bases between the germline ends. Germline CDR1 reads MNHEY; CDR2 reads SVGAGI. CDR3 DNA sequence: TGTGCCAGCAACGGGGGGCCCAATCAGCCCCAGCATTTT. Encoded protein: CASNGGPNQPQHF.

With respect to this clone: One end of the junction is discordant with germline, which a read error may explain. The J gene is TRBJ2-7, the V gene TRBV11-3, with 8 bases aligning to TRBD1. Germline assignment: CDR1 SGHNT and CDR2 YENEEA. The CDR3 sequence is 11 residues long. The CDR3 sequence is CASSYRQGIRF. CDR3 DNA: TGTGCCAGCAGCTATAGACAGGGGATACGCTTC.

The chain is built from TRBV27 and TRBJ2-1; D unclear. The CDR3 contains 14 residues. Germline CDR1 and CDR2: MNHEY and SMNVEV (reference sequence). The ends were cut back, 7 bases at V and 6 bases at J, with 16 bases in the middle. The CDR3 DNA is TGTGCCAGCACGTCGACAACCAATATCAATGAGCAGTTCTTC. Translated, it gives CASTSTTNINEQFF.